This T cell receptor (beta chain) comes out of a study of blood T cell repertoires in COVID-19. Overall study context: Sample material is recorded as cDNA or gDNA derived from T cells, B-cell-depleted T cells, or PBMCs.

The CDR3 contains 15 residues. Trimming took 0 bases from V and 7 from J; bases not matched to a gene: 6. Germline V gene data show CDR1 as MGHRA and CDR2 as YSYEKL. Study processing details: Nucleated cell number was recorded as an estimate derived from reference gene primer amplification. Assay used: immunoSEQ multiplex PCR; TCRdb lists only in-frame clones, some missing. V and J calls plus clone size are reproduced from that table; the DNA served to infer D and trimming. The sample records some 99,000 clones, roughly 84% being singletons. The chain carries TRBV4-1 and TRBJ2-1; 7 bases map to TRBD2. The TCR comes from a woman aged 55 to 70 in a cohort sampled during active or convalescent COVID-19. The sample was peripheral blood. CDR3 nucleotide sequence: TGCGCCAGCAGCCAAGAACCGACCGGGGGGAATGAGCAGTTCTTC. Its translation: CASSQEPTGGNEQFF.